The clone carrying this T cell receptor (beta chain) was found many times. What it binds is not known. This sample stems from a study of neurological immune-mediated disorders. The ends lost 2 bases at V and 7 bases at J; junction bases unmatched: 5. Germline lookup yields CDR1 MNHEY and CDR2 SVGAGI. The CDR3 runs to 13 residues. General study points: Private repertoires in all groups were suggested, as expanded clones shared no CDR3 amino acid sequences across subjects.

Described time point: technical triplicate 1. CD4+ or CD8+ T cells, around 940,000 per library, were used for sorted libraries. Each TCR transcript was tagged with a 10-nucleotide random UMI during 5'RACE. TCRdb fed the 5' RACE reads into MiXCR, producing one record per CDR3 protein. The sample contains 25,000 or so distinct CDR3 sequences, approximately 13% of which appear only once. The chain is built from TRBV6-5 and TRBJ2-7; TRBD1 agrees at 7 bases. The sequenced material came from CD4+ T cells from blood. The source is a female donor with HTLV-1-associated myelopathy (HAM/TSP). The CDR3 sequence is CASSYKTGLEQYF. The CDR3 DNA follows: TGTGCCAGCAGTTACAAGACAGGGCTTGAGCAGTACTTC.